This T cell receptor beta chain stems from a study of T cells in Graves' hyperthyroidism and ophthalmopathy. CDR1 is LNHDA, CDR2 SQIVND, per germline (reference sequence). V gave up 5 bases and J gave up 4 bases, with 18 bases separating them. The CDR3 consists of 16 residues. Regions amplified from RNA transcripts were the TCR beta CDR3 regions. HTBI primers drove first-round RT-PCR of the TCR CDR3. TCRdb re-derived calls from the multiplex PCR reads in MiXCR, one entry per CDR3 protein. The data hold 300,000 to 400,000 distinct CDR3 sequences, with around 14% observed a single time. This chain connects TRBV19 to TRBJ2-1; possibly TRBD1 for D (5 bases). The receptor was isolated from a woman aged 25 to 39 with Graves' hyperthyroidism. Source material: blood. CDR3 protein: CASSGNRRYRYNEQFF. The CDR3 DNA sequence: TGTGCCAGTAGTGGAAACAGGCGCTACCGGTACAATGAGCAGTTCTTC.